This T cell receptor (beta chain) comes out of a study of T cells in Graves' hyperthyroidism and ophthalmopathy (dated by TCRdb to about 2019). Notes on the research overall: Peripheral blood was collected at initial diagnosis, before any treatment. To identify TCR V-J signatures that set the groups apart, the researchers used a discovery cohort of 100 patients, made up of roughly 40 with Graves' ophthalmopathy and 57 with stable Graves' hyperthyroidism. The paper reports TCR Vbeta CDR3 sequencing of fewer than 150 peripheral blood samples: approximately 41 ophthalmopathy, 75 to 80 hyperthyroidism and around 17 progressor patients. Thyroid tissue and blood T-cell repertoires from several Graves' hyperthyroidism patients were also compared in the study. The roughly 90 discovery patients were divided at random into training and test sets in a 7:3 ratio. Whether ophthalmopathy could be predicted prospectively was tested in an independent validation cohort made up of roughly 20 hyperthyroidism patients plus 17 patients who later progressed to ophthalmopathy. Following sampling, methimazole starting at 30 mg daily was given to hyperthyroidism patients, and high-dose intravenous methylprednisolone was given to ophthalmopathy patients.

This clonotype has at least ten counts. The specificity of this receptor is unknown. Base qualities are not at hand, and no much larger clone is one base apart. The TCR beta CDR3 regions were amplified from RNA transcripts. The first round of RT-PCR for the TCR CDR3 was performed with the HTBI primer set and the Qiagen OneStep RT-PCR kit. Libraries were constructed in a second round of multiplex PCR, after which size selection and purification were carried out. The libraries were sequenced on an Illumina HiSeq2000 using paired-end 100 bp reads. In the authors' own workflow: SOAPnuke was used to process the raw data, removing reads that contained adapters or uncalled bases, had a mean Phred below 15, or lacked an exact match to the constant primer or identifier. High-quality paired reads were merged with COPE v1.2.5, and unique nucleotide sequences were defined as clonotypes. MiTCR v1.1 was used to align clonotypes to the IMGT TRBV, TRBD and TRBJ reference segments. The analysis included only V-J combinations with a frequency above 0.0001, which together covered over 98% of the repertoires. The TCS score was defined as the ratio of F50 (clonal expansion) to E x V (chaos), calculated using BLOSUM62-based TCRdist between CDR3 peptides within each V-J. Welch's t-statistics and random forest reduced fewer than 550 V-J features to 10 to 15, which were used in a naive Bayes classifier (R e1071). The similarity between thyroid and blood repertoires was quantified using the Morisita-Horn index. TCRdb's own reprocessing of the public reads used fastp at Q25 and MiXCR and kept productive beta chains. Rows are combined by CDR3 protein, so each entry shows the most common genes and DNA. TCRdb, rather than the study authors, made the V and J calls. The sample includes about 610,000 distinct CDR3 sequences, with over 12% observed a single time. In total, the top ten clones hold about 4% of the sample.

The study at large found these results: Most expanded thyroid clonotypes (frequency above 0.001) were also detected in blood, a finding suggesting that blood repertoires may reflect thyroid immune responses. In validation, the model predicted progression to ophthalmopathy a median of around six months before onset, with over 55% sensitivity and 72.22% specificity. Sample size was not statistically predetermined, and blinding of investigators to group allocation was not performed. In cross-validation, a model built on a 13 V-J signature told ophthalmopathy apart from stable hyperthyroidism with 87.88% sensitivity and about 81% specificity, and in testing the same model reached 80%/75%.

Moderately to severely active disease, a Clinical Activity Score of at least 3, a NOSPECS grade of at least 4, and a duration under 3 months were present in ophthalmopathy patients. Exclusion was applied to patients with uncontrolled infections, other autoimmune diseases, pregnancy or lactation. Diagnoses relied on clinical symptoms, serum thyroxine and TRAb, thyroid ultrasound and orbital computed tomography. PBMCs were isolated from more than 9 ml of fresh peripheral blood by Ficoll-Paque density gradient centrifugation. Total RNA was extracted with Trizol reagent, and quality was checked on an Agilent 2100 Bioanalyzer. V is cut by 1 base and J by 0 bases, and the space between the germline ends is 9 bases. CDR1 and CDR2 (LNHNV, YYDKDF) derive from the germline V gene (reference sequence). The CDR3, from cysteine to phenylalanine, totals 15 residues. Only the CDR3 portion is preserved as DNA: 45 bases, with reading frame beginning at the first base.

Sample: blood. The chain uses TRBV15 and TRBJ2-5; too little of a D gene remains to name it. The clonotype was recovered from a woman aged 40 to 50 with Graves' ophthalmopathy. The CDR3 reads CATSRGHDNQETQYF. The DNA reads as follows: TGTGCCACCAGCAGAGGACACGACAACCAAGAGACCCAGTACTTC.